These T cell receptor beta chains were read from a single sample in a study of long-term antiretroviral therapy in people with HIV. Method: immunoSEQ multiplex PCR; TCRdb's copy keeps in-frame clones and lacks some. The sample consists of just under 20,000 clones, 76% of them appearing once. Sequenced here: unsorted PBMCs, sampled 0.5 years before starting antiretroviral therapy. Source of these receptors: a man younger than 30 with HIV. CDR3s include the opening cysteine and the closing phenylalanine or tryptophan. The D gene is left open where the match is weak. Clone size is shown for a subset of rows, as once, few, many or a class of expanded clone.

V gene	J gene	D gene	clone size	CDR3 protein	CDR3 DNA
TRBV7-2	TRBJ2-7	-	few	CASSLSTTTSSYEQYF	TGTGCCAGCAGCTTAAGTACGACGACGTCCTCCTACGAGCAGTACTTC
TRBV13	TRBJ2-1	-	-	CASSLGPGDEQFF	TGTGCCAGCAGCTTAGGCCCAGGTGATGAGCAGTTCTTC
TRBV6-5	TRBJ2-1	TRBD2	-	CASSYSRPSGYNEQFF	TGTGCCAGCAGTTACTCGAGGCCTAGCGGCTACAATGAGCAGTTCTTC
TRBV10-2	TRBJ1-3	-	-	CASSGWKDSGNTIYF	TGCGCCAGCAGTGGGTGGAAGGACTCTGGAAACACCATATATTTT
TRBV9	TRBJ2-2	-	-	CASSDGGLGTGELFF	TGTGCCAGCAGCGATGGCGGGCTAGGGACCGGGGAGCTGTTTTTT
TRBV10-3	TRBJ1-1	-	-	CAISDPWGDVAEAFF	TGTGCCATCAGTGACCCTTGGGGGGATGTGGCTGAAGCTTTCTTT
TRBV9	TRBJ2-7	-	-	CASSLGGVGREQYF	TGTGCCAGCAGCCTAGGGGGAGTTGGACGGGAGCAGTACTTC
TRBV5-1	TRBJ2-3	TRBD2	-	CASSFPTSSVTDTQYF	TGCGCCAGCAGTTTTCCGACTAGCTCCGTCACAGATACGCAGTATTTT
TRBV27	TRBJ1-1	-	-	CASSLEGPQWTEAFF	TGTGCCAGCAGTTTAGAAGGGCCGCAATGGACTGAAGCTTTCTTT
TRBV14	TRBJ2-7	-	-	CASSQQGILDYEQYF	TGTGCCAGCAGCCAACAGGGGATCCTGGACTACGAGCAGTACTTC
TRBV5-1	TRBJ2-3	TRBD2	-	CASSGTGGRTDTQYF	TGCGCCAGCAGTGGGACGGGGGGGCGGACAGATACGCAGTATTTT
TRBV4-3	TRBJ2-7	-	-	CASSPTDGPSYEQYF	TGCGCCAGCAGCCCAACGGACGGACCCTCCTACGAGCAGTACTTC
TRBV10-2	TRBJ2-3	-	-	CASKRVSGTDTQYF	TGCGCCAGCAAAAGGGTATCCGGCACAGATACGCAGTATTTT
TRBV29-1	TRBJ2-2	-	-	CSVAAGQVGGTGELFF	TGCAGCGTTGCCGCCGGGCAGGTCGGGGGCACCGGGGAGCTGTTTTTT
TRBV7-8	TRBJ1-1	-	-	CASRLTRDGGLNTEAFF	TGTGCCAGCAGGTTAACCCGGGACGGAGGATTGAACACTGAAGCTTTCTTT
TRBV27	TRBJ2-3	TRBD1	-	CASSLSGTGTTDTQYF	TGTGCCAGCAGTTTATCGGGGACAGGGACCACAGATACGCAGTATTTT
TRBV9	TRBJ2-7	TRBD2	-	CASSVSGSQPPYEQYF	TGTGCCAGCAGCGTGAGCGGGAGTCAACCCCCCTACGAGCAGTACTTC
TRBV5-8	TRBJ2-7	TRBD2	-	CASTALTGTRDYEQYF	TGTGCCAGCACAGCTCTTACCGGGACTAGAGACTACGAGCAGTACTTC
TRBV5-6	TRBJ2-3	TRBD2	-	CASSLAPSGSTDTQYF	TGTGCCAGCAGCTTGGCGCCTAGCGGGAGCACAGATACGCAGTATTTT
TRBV19	TRBJ1-1	-	-	CASSISATTEAFF	TGTGCCAGTAGTATCTCAGCGACCACTGAAGCTTTCTTT
TRBV4-3	TRBJ1-2	-	once	CASSPHTGSFGYTF	TGCGCCAGCAGCCCGCACACAGGAAGTTTTGGCTACACCTTC